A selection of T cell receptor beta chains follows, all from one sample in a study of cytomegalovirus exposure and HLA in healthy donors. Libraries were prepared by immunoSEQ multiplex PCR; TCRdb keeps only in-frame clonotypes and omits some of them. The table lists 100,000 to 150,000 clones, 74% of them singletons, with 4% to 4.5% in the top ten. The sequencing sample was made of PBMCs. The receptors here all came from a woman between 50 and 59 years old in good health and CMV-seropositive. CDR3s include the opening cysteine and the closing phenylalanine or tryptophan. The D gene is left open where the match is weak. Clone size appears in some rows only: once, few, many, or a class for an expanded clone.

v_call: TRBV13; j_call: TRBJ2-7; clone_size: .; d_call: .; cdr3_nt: TGTGCCAGCAGCCCCCCCCGTGCGGCGCACTCCTACGAGCAGTACTTC; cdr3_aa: CASSPPRAAHSYEQYF
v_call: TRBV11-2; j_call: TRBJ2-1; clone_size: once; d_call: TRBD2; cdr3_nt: TGTGCCAGCAGCCTCCCCTTAATAGCGGGGGGGCGTATTGAGCAGTTCTTC; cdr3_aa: CASSLPLIAGGRIEQFF
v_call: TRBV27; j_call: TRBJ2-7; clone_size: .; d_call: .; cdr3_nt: TGTGCCAGCTCGAGCTCCTATGAGCAGTACTTC; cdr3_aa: CASSSSYEQYF
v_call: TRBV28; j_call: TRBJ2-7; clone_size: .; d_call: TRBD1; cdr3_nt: TGTGCCAGCAGTCGCCGGGACAGCTACGAGCAGTACTTC; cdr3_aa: CASSRRDSYEQYF
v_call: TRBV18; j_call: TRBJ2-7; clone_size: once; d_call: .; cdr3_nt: TGTGTCAGCTCCGACTTCCAACAGGGAACCCTCTCAAGCGAGCAGTACTTC; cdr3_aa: CVSSDFQQGTLSSEQYF
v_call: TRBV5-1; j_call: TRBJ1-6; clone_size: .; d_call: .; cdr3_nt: TGCGCCAGCAGCCGACGGGACACAGAGGGTCGTTCACCCCTCCACTTT; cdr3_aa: CASSRRDTEGRSPLHF
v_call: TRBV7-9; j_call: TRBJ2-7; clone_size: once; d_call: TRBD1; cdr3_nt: TGTGCCAGCAGCCCTGACAGGGAATTACACGAGCAGTACTTC; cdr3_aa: CASSPDRELHEQYF
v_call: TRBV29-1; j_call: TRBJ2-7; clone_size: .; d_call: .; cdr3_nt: TGCAGCTCCAAAGGTAGATTCGGAGACGAGCAGTACTTC; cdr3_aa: CSSKGRFGDEQYF
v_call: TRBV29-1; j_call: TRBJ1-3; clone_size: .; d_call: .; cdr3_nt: TGCAGCGTGCGAACAGGGAACTCTGGAAACACCATATATTTT; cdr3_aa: CSVRTGNSGNTIYF
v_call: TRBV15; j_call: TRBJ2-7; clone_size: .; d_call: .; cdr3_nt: TGTGCCACCAGCAGACGCCTGGGAGGTCACTACGAGCAGTACTTC; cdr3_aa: CATSRRLGGHYEQYF
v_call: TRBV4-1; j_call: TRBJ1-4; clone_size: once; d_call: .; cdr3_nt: TGCGCCAGCAGCCAAGTAATCACAGGGTACAGACTTCCCTTAAATGAAAAACTGTTTTTT; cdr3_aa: CASSQVITGYRLPLNEKLFF
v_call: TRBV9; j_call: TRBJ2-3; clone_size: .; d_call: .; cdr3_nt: TGTGCCAGCAGCGTAGGTGATCTCGGGGGTACGCAGTATTTT; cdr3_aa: CASSVGDLGGTQYF
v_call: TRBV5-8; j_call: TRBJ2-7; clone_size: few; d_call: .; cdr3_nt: TGTGCCAGCAGCTTGCCATACGAGCAGTACTTC; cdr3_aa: CASSLPYEQYF
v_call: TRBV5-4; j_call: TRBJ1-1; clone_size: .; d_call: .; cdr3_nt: TGTGCCAGCAGCTTGGGTCATCGGCAGGGGGAAGCTTTCTTT; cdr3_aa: CASSLGHRQGEAFF
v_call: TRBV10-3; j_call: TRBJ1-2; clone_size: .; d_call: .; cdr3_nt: TGTGCCATCAGTGATCCGGAGCCGGATCGCACGTATAACTATGGCTACACCTTC; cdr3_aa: CAISDPEPDRTYNYGYTF
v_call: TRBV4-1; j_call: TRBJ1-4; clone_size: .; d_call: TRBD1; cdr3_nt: TGCGCCAGCCACGGGACCGGGACAGGGGTTGAAAAACTGTTTTTT; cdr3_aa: CASHGTGTGVEKLFF
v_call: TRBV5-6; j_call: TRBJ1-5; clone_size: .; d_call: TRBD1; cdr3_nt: TGTGCCAGCAGTTCAACAGGGGGCGAGGATCAGCCCCAGCATTTT; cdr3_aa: CASSSTGGEDQPQHF
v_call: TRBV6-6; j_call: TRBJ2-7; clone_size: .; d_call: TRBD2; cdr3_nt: TGTGCCAGCACCCAGGTACTAGCGGGGGCCTACGAGCAGTACTTC; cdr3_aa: CASTQVLAGAYEQYF
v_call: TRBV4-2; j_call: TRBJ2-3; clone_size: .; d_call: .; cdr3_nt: TGTGCCAGCAGCCGCCCTGCGGGGACCAGCACAGATACGCAGTATTTT; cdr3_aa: CASSRPAGTSTDTQYF
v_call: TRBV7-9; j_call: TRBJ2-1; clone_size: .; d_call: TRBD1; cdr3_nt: TGTGCCAGCAGCCCCGGACAGGGCTTCTACAATGAGCAGTTCTTC; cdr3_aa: CASSPGQGFYNEQFF
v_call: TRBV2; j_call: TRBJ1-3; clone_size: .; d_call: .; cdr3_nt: TGTGCCAGCAATCGAGGTCCAGGAAACACCATATATTTT; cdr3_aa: CASNRGPGNTIYF
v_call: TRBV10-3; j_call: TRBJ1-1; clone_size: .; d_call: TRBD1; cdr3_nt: TGTGCCATCAGTGAAGCGGGACAGGGGGGTTATGAAGCTTTCTTT; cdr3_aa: CAISEAGQGGYEAFF
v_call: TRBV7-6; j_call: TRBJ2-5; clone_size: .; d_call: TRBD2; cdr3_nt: TGTGCCAGCCTGCTTGCTGCGGGGGTGGGAGAGACCCAGTACTTC; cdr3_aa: CASLLAAGVGETQYF
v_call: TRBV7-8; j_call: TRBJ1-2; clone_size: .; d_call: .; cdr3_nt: TGTGCCAGCAGCTTCCGGAGCCAAGGAGGCTACACCTTC; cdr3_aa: CASSFRSQGGYTF
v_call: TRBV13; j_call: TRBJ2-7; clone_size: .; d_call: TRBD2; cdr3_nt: TGTGCCAGCAGCTACGGACTAGCAAGCTCCTACGAGCAGTACTTC; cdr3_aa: CASSYGLASSYEQYF
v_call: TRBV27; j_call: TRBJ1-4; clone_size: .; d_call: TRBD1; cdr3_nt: TGTGCCAGCAGTTCCTACGGGACAGGGGATGAAAAACTGTTTTTT; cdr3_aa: CASSSYGTGDEKLFF
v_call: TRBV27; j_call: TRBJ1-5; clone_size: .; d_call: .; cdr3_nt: TGTGCCAGCAGGCGGGATCTAATTAGCAATCAGCCCCAGCATTTT; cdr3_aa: CASRRDLISNQPQHF
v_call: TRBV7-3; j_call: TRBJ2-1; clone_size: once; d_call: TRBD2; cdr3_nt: TGTGCCAGCAGCTTAACGGGTAGCGGGTGGTACAATGAGCAGTTCTTC; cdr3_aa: CASSLTGSGWYNEQFF
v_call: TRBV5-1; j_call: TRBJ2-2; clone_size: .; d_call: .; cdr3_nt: TGCGCCAGCAGCGGTCGGGACATAGACACCGGGGAGCTGTTTTTT; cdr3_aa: CASSGRDIDTGELFF
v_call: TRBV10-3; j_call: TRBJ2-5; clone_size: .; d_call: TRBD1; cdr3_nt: TGTGCCATCAGTGAGTCGAAGGGGGCCCAAGAGACCCAGTACTTC; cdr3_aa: CAISESKGAQETQYF
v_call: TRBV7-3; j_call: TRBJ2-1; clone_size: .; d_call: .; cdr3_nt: TGTGCCAGCAGCTTAACCTCAAACACATACAATGAGCAGTTCTTC; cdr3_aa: CASSLTSNTYNEQFF